The entry below gives a single TCR beta chain sequence along with its context. Repertoires were generated with immunoSEQ multiplex PCR, while TCRdb's copy carries only in-frame clones and drops some. The sample contains 40,000 to 45,000 clones, over 70% of which appear only once. The germline V gene encodes CDR1 MNHNS and CDR2 SASEGT. The CDR3 runs 14 residues. The germline V and J ends were trimmed by 1 base and 8 bases, with 14 bases remaining between them. This specimen comes from a study of OX40 agonist ivuxolimab in advanced cancers. Study-level information: Therapy given before enrollment (anti-PD-1, anti-PD-L1 or anti-CTLA-4) was allowed, and 40% had some.

The chain carries TRBV6-1 and TRBJ1-2; D perhaps matches TRBD1 (5 bases). Sequencing used CD4+ or CD8+ T cells sorted from blood, obtained in a trial of the OX40 agonist ivuxolimab. The sequence was collected from an adult with an advanced solid tumor such as melanoma, head and neck, liver or kidney cancer. The CDR3 protein is CASSEDARVKGYTF. DNA for the CDR3: TGTGCCAGCAGTGAAGATGCCAGGGTCAAAGGCTACACCTTC.